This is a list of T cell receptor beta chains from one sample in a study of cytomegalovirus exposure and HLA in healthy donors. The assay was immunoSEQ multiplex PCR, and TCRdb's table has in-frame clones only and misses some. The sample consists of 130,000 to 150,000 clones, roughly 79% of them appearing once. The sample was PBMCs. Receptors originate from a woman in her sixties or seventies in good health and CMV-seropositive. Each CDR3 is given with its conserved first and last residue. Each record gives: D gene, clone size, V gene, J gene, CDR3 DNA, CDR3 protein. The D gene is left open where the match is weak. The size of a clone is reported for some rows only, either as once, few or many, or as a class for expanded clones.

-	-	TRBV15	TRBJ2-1	TGTGCCACCAGCAGAGTAGGGGATGAGCAGTTCTTC	CATSRVGDEQFF
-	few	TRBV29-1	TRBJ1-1	TGCAGCGTCCACAATATCAAAACAGTTGAAGCTTTCTTT	CSVHNIKTVEAFF
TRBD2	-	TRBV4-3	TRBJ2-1	TGCGCCAGCAGCCAAGATAACGGAGCGGGAGCCAATGAGCAGTTCTTC	CASSQDNGAGANEQFF
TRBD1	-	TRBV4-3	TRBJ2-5	TGCGCCAGCAGCCAAGATATCGGACAGGGGGGTAGGACCCAGTACTTC	CASSQDIGQGGRTQYF
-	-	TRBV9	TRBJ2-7	TGTGCCAGCAGCCCCCACTTAAGCTCCTACGAGCAGTACTTC	CASSPHLSSYEQYF
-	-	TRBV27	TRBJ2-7	TGTGCCAGCAGTTTAACCCCACCCTCACTGACTCGCTACGAGCAGTACTTC	CASSLTPPSLTRYEQYF
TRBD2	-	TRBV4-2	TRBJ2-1	TGTGCCAGCAGCCTTAGTGCGGGAGGGGACTACAATGAGCAGTTCTTC	CASSLSAGGDYNEQFF
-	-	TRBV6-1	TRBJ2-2	TGTGCCAGCAGTGAAGGCAGGGCTAACACCGGGGAGCTGTTTTTT	CASSEGRANTGELFF
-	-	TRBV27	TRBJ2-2	TGTGCCAGCAGACGGGGGTGGGCACGACTTGACACCGGGGAGCTGTTTTTT	CASRRGWARLDTGELFF
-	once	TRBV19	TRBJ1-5	TGTGCCAGTAGTATAGGGACAGCTAATAGCAATCAGCCCCAGCATTTT	CASSIGTANSNQPQHF
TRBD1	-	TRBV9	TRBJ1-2	TGTGCCAGCAGCCCGACAGGGTTGGACTATGGCTACACCTTC	CASSPTGLDYGYTF
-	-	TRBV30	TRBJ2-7	TGTGCCTGGAGTGGAACAGGGTTCTACGAGCAGTACTTC	CAWSGTGFYEQYF
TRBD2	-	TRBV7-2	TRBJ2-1	TGTGCCAGCAGCTTAGTGTCAGCGGGAAAGTACAATGAGCAGTTCTTC	CASSLVSAGKYNEQFF
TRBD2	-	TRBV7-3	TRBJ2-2	TGTGCCAGCAGCCTAGCGGGAGGGATCACCGGGGAGCTGTTTTTT	CASSLAGGITGELFF
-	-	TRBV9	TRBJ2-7	TGTGCCAGCAGCGTAGGAGAGGTAGCCTACGAGCAGTACTTC	CASSVGEVAYEQYF
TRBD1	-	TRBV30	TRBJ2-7	TGTGCCTGGAGGCCCCTCAGACAGGGCCGGGAGCAGTACTTC	CAWRPLRQGREQYF
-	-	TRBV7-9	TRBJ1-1	TGTGCCAGCAGCCTCGGCGGCGGGGAGGGGGTAGCTTTCTTT	CASSLGGGEGVAFF
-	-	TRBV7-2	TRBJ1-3	TGTGCCAGCAGCCGAGAGGGTCTGAGCTCTGGAAACACCATATATTTT	CASSREGLSSGNTIYF
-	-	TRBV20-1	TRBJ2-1	TGCAGTGCTCCTGGGACTTCGATGCAGTTCTTC	CSAPGTSMQFF
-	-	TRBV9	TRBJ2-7	TGTGCCAGCAGCGTTATTCCAGACGGGAGCTCCTACGAGCAGTACTTC	CASSVIPDGSSYEQYF
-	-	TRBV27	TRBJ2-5	-	CASSTSGLAGLGSYEQYF
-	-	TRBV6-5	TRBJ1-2	TGTGCCAGCGGTACGGGGGAAGTAGGCGGCTACACCTTC	CASGTGEVGGYTF
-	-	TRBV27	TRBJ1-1	TGTGCCAGCAGTTTCCCGGGGGGCAGTGAAGCTTTCTTT	CASSFPGGSEAFF
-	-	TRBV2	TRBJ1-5	TGTGCCAGCAGTGACAGTTATAGCAATCAGCCCCAGCATTTT	CASSDSYSNQPQHF
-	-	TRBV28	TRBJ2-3	TGTGCCAGCACCTCGGTCGGTACAGATACGCAGTATTTT	CASTSVGTDTQYF
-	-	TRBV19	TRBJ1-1	TGTGCCAGTATCAGAGGGCAGGGGACTGAAGCTTTCTTT	CASIRGQGTEAFF
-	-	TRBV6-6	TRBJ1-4	TGTGCCTGCGCGGGGGCAACTAATGAAAAACTGTTTTTT	CACAGATNEKLFF
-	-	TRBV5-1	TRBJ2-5	TGCGCCAGCAGCTTGGCCCTACAAGAGACCCAGTACTTC	CASSLALQETQYF
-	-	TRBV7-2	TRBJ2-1	TGTGCCAGCAGCTTAGTTCCCCAACGGTGGCAGTTCTTC	CASSLVPQRWQFF
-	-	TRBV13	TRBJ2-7	TGTGCCAGCAGCTTCTCCGGTAGCTCCTACGAGCAGTACTTC	CASSFSGSSYEQYF
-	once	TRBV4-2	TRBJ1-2	TGTGCCAGCAGCCAAGACGTGACAGCCCGGTATGGCTACACCTTC	CASSQDVTARYGYTF
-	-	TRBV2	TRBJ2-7	TGTGCCAGCAGTGACGGCAGGGCGGACGAGCAGTACTTC	CASSDGRADEQYF
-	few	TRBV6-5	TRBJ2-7	TGTGCCAGCTGGACACAGGCAGGTCCCCCCGGTGGGCAGTACTTC	CASWTQAGPPGGQYF
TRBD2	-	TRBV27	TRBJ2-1	TGTGCCAGCAGTTTGCTCAACGGACTAGAGTACAATGAGCAGTTCTTC	CASSLLNGLEYNEQFF
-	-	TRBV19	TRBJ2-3	TGTGCCAGTAGTCCCTCTGAGAGGTTGACAGATACGCAGTATTTT	CASSPSERLTDTQYF
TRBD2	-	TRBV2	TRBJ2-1	TGTGCCAGCATCACTAGCGGCTCTTGGGATGAGCAGTTCTTC	CASITSGSWDEQFF